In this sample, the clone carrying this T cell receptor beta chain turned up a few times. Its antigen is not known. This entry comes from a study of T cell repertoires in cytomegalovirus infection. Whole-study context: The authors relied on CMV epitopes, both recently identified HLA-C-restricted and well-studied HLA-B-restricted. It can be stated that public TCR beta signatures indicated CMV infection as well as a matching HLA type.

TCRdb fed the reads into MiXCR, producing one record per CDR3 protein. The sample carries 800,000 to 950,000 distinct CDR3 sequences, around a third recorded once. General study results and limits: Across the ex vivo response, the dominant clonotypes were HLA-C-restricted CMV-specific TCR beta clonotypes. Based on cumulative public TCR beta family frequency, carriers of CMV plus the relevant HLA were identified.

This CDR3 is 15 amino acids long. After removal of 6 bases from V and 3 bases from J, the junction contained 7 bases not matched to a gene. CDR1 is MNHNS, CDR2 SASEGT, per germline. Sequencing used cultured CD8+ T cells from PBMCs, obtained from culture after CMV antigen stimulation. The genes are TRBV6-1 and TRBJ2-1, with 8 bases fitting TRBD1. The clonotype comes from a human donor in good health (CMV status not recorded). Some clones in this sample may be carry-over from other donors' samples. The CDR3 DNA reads TGTGCCAGCAGAACCGGACAGGGCCTCTACAATGAGCAGTTCTTC. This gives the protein CASRTGQGLYNEQFF.